This T cell receptor (beta chain) is from a study of T cells in Graves' hyperthyroidism and ophthalmopathy. The CDR3 regions of TCR beta were amplified from RNA transcripts. Using the HTBI primer set, a first-round RT-PCR was run on the TCR CDR3. Each CDR3 protein gets one entry after TCRdb re-called the multiplex PCR reads with MiXCR. The sample has approximately 640,000 distinct CDR3 sequences; 16% are singletons. V was cut by 5 bases and J by 6 bases, with 8 bases left in between. The germline gives CDR1 MDHEN, CDR2 SYDVKM. This CDR3 contains 13 residues. The chain links TRBV28 to TRBJ1-6; D gene uncertain. The sequence was obtained from a woman aged 25 to 39 with Graves' hyperthyroidism. The sample taken for sequencing was blood. CDR3 sequence (DNA): TGTGCCAGCAGTCGCGGGGTTAATTCACCCCTCCACTTT. Amino acids: CASSRGVNSPLHF. Based on the CDR3 plus reference TRBV28 and TRBJ1-6, the full variable domain is DVKVTQSSRYLVKRTGEKVFLECVQDMDHENMFWYRQDPGLGLRLIYFSYDVKMKEKGDIPEGYSVSREKKERFSLILESASTNQTSMYLCASSRGVNSPLHFGNGTRLTVT.